This T cell receptor (beta chain) comes out of a study of T cells in localized non-small cell lung cancer. V dropped 7 bases and J dropped 7; count of bases not matched to a gene: 10. Looked up from germline, CDR1 is SNHLY and CDR2 is FYNNEI. The CDR3 spans 14 residues. To note about this clone: Its antigen is still unknown.

TCRdb's table, derived via immunoSEQ multiplex PCR, lists solely in-frame clones and lacks some. The sample shows about 26,000 clones, roughly nine tenths of them seen only once. Study observations and caveats: Uninvolved nearby lung showed the greatest T cell clonality, exceeding that found in tumor.

The chain uses TRBV2 and TRBJ1-5, with 7 bases matching TRBD1. Material: peripheral blood, obtained before any cancer treatment. This clonotype was obtained from an older female donor with stage II squamous cell lung carcinoma. In DNA form, the CDR3 reads TGTGCCAGCAACGGGCAGGGGGTAGGACAGCCCCAGCATTTT. The encoded protein is CASNGQGVGQPQHF.